Listed below are T cell receptor beta chains from one sample, sequenced in a study of OX40 agonist ivuxolimab in advanced cancers. The assay was immunoSEQ multiplex PCR, and TCRdb's table has in-frame clones only and misses some. The sample has about 70,000 clones; around 83% are singletons. Sequencing used CD4+ or CD8+ T cells sorted from blood, obtained in a trial of the OX40 agonist ivuxolimab. The receptor source for this set is an adult with an advanced solid tumor such as melanoma, head and neck, liver or kidney cancer. Each CDR3 is given with its conserved first and last residue. The order of the fields is D gene, J gene, V gene, CDR3 length, clone size, CDR3 protein, CDR3 DNA. A D gene is named only where the DNA matches it firmly. Only part of the rows carry a size: once, few, many, or a class if the clone is expanded.

TRBD1 | TRBJ2-1 | TRBV30 | 15 | . | CAWSTGTGISNEQFF | TGTGCCTGGAGCACCGGGACAGGGATAAGCAATGAGCAGTTCTTC
TRBD2 | TRBJ2-1 | TRBV6-7 | 16 | few | CASRLQGLAGGNEQFF | TGTGCCAGCAGGCTCCAAGGACTAGCGGGGGGCAATGAGCAGTTCTTC
. | TRBJ2-5 | TRBV6-5 | 16 | . | CASSYSIARAQETQYF | TGTGCCAGCAGTTACTCGATCGCAAGGGCCCAAGAGACCCAGTACTTC
. | TRBJ1-2 | TRBV21-1 | 13 | . | CASSKARVLGYTF | TGTGCCAGCAGCAAAGCCAGGGTACTGGGCTACACCTTC
. | TRBJ2-5 | TRBV5-3 | 17 | . | CARSPGHRDSVGETQYF | TGTGCCAGAAGCCCGGGGCACCGGGACTCAGTGGGAGAGACCCAGTACTTC
. | TRBJ2-1 | TRBV10-2 | 18 | few | CASSEYGRHSILYNEQFF | TGCGCCAGCAGTGAGTATGGGAGACACTCCATCCTCTACAATGAGCAGTTCTTC
. | TRBJ2-3 | TRBV19 | 14 | . | CASSALERADTQYF | TGTGCCAGTAGTGCCCTTGAGAGGGCAGATACGCAGTATTTT
. | TRBJ2-3 | TRBV6-5 | 12 | . | CASKEGRDTQYF | TGTGCCAGCAAGGAAGGGAGAGATACGCAGTATTTT
TRBD2 | TRBJ2-7 | TRBV2 | 14 | . | CASSPRGLAYEQYF | TGTGCCAGCAGTCCCCGGGGACTAGCCTACGAGCAGTACTTC
TRBD1 | TRBJ2-6 | TRBV29-1 | 16 | . | CSATGTGTPGANVLTF | TGCAGCGCCACCGGGACAGGGACCCCTGGGGCCAACGTCCTGACTTTC
TRBD1 | TRBJ2-1 | TRBV11-2 | 15 | . | CASSYRDRGQNEQFF | TGTGCCAGCAGCTACCGGGACAGGGGGCAGAATGAGCAGTTCTTC
. | TRBJ1-5 | TRBV21-1 | 14 | . | CASSKDGSNQPQHF | TGTGCCAGCAGCAAAGATGGCAGCAATCAGCCCCAGCATTTT
TRBD1 | TRBJ1-2 | TRBV4-1 | 16 | . | CASSQDRGQGAGGYTF | TGCGCCAGCAGCCAAGATAGGGGACAGGGGGCGGGTGGCTACACCTTC
. | TRBJ1-6 | TRBV5-6 | 17 | . | CASSLVQGGWGNSPLHF | TGTGCCAGCAGCTTGGTGCAGGGCGGCTGGGGAAATTCACCCCTCCACTTT
. | TRBJ1-5 | TRBV4-1 | 17 | . | CASSQPFEGGGKKPQHF | TGCGCCAGCAGCCAACCCTTTGAAGGAGGGGGTAAAAAACCCCAGCATTTT
TRBD1 | TRBJ2-5 | TRBV7-8 | 15 | . | CASSSTGAYQETQYF | TGTGCCAGCAGCTCCACAGGGGCGTACCAAGAGACCCAGTACTTC
. | TRBJ2-3 | TRBV30 | 15 | . | CACPVDGASTDTQYF | TGTGCCTGCCCGGTGGATGGCGCGAGCACAGATACGCAGTATTTT
. | TRBJ2-7 | TRBV5-5 | 13 | . | CASSFRDNYEQYF | TGTGCCAGCAGCTTCCGGGACAACTACGAGCAGTACTTC
. | TRBJ2-7 | TRBV27 | 14 | . | CASSPHRTDYEQYF | TGTGCCAGCAGTCCCCACAGGACTGACTACGAGCAGTACTTC
. | TRBJ1-1 | TRBV2 | 12 | few | CASSEGVTEAFF | TGTGCCAGCAGTGAAGGGGTCACTGAAGCTTTCTTT
. | TRBJ2-3 | TRBV18 | 16 | . | CASSPPTGLSTDTQYF | TGTGCCAGCTCACCACCGACTGGCCTCAGCACAGATACGCAGTATTTT
. | TRBJ2-3 | TRBV6-1 | 15 | once | CASSEGVGPTDTQYF | TGTGCCAGCAGTGAGGGGGTGGGTCCCACAGATACGCAGTATTTT
. | TRBJ2-1 | TRBV28 | 15 | . | CASSRGGTSFNEQFF | TGTGCCAGCAGCCGAGGGGGTACTAGTTTCAATGAGCAGTTCTTC
. | TRBJ2-3 | TRBV30 | 14 | . | CAWAPGTGTDTQYF | TGTGCCTGGGCTCCCGGGACGGGCACAGATACGCAGTATTTT
. | TRBJ1-2 | TRBV9 | 16 | . | CASSVGPEAVGDGYTF | TGTGCCAGCAGCGTAGGCCCCGAGGCAGTCGGCGATGGCTACACCTTC
. | TRBJ1-1 | TRBV5-4 | 18 | few | CASSLEYVMASRNTEAFF | TGTGCCAGCAGCTTGGAATACGTTATGGCCAGCAGGAACACTGAAGCTTTCTTT
. | TRBJ2-5 | TRBV11-2 | 13 | . | CASSLESGETQYF | TGTGCCAGCAGCTTAGAATCTGGGGAGACCCAGTACTTC
. | TRBJ2-2 | TRBV5-1 | 14 | . | CASSLLQTTGELFF | TGCGCCAGCAGCTTGCTGCAGACCACCGGGGAGCTGTTTTTT
. | TRBJ1-1 | TRBV28 | 14 | few | CASSSSGKNTEAFF | TGTGCCAGCAGTTCCTCGGGCAAAAACACTGAAGCTTTCTTT
TRBD1 | TRBJ2-4 | TRBV6-4 | 15 | . | CASSVAAGGINIQYF | TGTGCCAGCAGTGTTGCGGCAGGGGGAATCAACATTCAGTACTTC
. | TRBJ1-2 | TRBV30 | 12 | . | CAWSMTVYGYTF | TGTGCCTGGAGTATGACAGTTTATGGCTACACCTTC
TRBD2 | TRBJ2-2 | TRBV4-2 | 17 | . | CASSQATAGAASGWLFF | TGTGCCAGCAGCCAAGCCACAGCGGGGGCCGCCAGCGGTTGGCTGTTTTTT
TRBD1 | TRBJ2-1 | TRBV28 | 20 | once | CASSFPSGTGMPLRINEQFF | TGTGCCAGCAGTTTTCCTTCCGGGACAGGTATGCCCCTCAGGATCAATGAGCAGTTCTTC
. | TRBJ1-6 | TRBV5-8 | 12 | . | CASSLGVPPLHF | TGTGCCAGCAGCTTGGGGGTGCCACCCCTCCACTTT
. | TRBJ2-5 | TRBV7-2 | 16 | . | CASSLYGAGGGKTQYF | TGTGCCAGCAGCTTATACGGGGCAGGGGGAGGGAAGACCCAGTACTTC
. | TRBJ2-5 | TRBV5-6 | 13 | . | CASSFQGQETQYF | TGTGCCAGCAGCTTCCAAGGACAAGAGACCCAGTACTTC
. | TRBJ1-1 | TRBV2 | 12 | . | CASSSPNTEAFF | TGTGCCAGCAGTTCGCCGAACACTGAAGCTTTCTTT
TRBD2 | TRBJ2-5 | TRBV5-4 | 17 | . | CASSSGRGTSGQETQYF | TGTGCCAGCAGCTCCGGACGGGGGACTAGCGGCCAAGAGACCCAGTACTTC
. | TRBJ2-4 | TRBV10-3 | 16 | . | CAISVGPGDGKNIQYF | TGTGCCATCAGTGTGGGACCGGGCGATGGCAAAAACATTCAGTACTTC
. | TRBJ2-1 | TRBV29-1 | 13 | . | CSVGKTDYNEQFF | TGCAGCGTGGGGAAGACAGACTACAATGAGCAGTTCTTC
TRBD2 | TRBJ2-3 | TRBV28 | 15 | . | CASSWTSGGQGTQYF | TGTGCCAGCAGTTGGACTAGCGGGGGCCAGGGTACGCAGTATTTT
. | TRBJ2-5 | TRBV5-6 | 15 | . | CASSLKRTMGETQYF | TGTGCCAGCAGCTTGAAGCGGACCATGGGGGAGACCCAGTACTTC
. | TRBJ1-5 | TRBV6-6 | 15 | . | CASGESPLSNQPQHF | TGTGCCAGCGGAGAGTCGCCCCTCAGCAATCAGCCCCAGCATTTT